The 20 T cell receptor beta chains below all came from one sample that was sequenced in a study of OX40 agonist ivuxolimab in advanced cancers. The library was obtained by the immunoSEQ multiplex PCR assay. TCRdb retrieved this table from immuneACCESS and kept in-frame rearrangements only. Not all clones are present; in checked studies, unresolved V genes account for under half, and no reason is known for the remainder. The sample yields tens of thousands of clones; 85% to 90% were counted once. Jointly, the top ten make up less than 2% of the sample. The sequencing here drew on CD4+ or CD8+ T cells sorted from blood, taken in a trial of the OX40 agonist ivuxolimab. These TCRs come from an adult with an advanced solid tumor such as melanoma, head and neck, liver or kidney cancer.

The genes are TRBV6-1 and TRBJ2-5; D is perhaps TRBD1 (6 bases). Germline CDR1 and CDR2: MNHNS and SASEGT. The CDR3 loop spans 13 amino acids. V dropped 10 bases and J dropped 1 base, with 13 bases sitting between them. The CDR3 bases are TGTGCCATCGCTGGACAGACCCAAGAGACCCAGTACTTC. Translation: CAIAGQTQETQYF.

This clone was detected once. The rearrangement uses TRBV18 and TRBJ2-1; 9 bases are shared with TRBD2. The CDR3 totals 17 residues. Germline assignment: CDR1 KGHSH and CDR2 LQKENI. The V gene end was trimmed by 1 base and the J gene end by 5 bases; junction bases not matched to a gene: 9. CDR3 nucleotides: TGTGCCAGCTCACCACTACCCACTAGCGGGTATAACAATGAGCAGTTCTTC. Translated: CASSPLPTSGYNNEQFF.

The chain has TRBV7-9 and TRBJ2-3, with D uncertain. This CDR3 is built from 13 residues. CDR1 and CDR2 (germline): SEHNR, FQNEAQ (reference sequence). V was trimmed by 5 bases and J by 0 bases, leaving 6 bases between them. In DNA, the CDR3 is TGTGCCAGCAGCCTTTCCAGCACAGATACGCAGTATTTT. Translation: CASSLSSTDTQYF.

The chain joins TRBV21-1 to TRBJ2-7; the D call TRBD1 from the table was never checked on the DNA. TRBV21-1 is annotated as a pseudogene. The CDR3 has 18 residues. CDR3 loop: CASSKGERQGRTTYEQYF. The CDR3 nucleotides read TGTGCCAGCAGCAAAGGGGAGAGACAGGGAAGGACCACCTACGAGCAGTACTTC.

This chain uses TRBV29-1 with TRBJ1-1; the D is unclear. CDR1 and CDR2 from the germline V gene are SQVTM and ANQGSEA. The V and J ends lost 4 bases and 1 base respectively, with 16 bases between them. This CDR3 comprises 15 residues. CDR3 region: CSVVTTGLRNTEAFF. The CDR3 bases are TGCAGCGTTGTAACTACCGGGCTGCGGAACACTGAAGCTTTCTTT.

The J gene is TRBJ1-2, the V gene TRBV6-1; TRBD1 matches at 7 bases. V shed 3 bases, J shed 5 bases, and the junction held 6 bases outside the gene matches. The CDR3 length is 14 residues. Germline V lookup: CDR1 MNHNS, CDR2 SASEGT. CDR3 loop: CASSDSTGLYGYTF. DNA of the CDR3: TGTGCCAGCAGTGATTCGACAGGGCTTTATGGCTACACCTTC.

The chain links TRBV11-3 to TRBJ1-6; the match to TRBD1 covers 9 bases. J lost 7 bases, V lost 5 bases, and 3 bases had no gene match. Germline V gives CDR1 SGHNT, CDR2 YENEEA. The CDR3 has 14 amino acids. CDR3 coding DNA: TGTGCCAGCAGCCTGGGACAGGGCAATTCACCCCTCCACTTT. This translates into CASSLGQGNSPLHF.

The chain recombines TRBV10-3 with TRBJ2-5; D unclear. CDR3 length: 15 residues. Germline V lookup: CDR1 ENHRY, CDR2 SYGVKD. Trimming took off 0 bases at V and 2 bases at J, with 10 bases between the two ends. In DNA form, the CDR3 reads TGTGCCATCAGTGAGTCAGTGGGGTTACAAGAGACCCAGTACTTC. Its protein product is CAISESVGLQETQYF.

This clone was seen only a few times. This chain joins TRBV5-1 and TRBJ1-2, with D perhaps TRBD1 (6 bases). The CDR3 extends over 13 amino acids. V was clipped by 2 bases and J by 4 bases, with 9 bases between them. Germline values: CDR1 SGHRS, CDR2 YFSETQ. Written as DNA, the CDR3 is TGCGCCAGCAGCTTTGGACAGTCCTATGGCTACACCTTC. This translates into CASSFGQSYGYTF.

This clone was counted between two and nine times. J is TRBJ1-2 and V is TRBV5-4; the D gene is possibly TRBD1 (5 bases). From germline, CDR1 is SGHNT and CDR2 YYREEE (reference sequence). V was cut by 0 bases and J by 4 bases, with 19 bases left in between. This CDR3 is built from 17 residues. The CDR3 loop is CASSLVGIGGSAYGYTF. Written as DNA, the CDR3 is TGTGCCAGCAGCTTGGTAGGGATCGGGGGATCGGCCTATGGCTACACCTTC.

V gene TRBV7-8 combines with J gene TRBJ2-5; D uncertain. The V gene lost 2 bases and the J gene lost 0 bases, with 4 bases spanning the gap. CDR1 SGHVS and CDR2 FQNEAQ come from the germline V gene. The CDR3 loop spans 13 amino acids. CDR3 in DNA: TGTGCCAGCAGCTTAACCAACCAAGAGACCCAGTACTTC. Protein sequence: CASSLTNQETQYF.

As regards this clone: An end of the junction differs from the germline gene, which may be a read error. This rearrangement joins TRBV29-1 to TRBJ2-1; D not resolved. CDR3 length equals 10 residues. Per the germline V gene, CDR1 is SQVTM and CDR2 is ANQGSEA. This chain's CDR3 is CSVEGVEQFF. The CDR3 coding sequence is TGCAGCGTGGAAGGCGTTGAGCAGTTCTTC.

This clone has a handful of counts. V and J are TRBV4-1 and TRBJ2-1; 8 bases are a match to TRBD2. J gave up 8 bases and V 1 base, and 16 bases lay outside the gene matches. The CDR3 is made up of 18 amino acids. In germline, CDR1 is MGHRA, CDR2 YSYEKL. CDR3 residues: CASSQVAGLAPSADEQFF. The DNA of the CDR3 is TGCGCCAGCAGCCAAGTTGCCGGACTAGCCCCCTCGGCGGATGAGCAGTTCTTC.

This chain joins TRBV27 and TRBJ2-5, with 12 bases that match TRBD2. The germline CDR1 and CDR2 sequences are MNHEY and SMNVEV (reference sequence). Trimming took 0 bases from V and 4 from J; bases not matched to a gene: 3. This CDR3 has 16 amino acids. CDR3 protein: CASSLSLAGGGETQYF. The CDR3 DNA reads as TGTGCCAGCAGTTTATCACTAGCGGGAGGAGGAGAGACCCAGTACTTC.

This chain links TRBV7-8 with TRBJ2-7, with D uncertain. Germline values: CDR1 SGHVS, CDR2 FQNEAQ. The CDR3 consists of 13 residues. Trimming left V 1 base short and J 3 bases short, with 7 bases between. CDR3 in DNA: TGTGCCAGCAGCTTAGTCGTCGGCTACGAGCAGTACTTC. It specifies CASSLVVGYEQYF.

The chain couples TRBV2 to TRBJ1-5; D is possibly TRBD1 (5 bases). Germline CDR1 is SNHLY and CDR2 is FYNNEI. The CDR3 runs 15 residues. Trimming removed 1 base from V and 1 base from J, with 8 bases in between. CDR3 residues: CASSEGRASNQPQHF. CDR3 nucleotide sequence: TGTGCCAGCAGTGAAGGCAGGGCCAGCAATCAGCCCCAGCATTTT.

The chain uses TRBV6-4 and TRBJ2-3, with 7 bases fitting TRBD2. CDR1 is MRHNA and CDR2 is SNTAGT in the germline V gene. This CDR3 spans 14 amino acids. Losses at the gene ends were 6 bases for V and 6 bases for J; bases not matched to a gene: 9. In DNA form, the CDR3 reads TGTGCCAGCAGCACCTCCGGGGGGTCGGATACGCAGTATTTT. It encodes CASSTSGGSDTQYF.

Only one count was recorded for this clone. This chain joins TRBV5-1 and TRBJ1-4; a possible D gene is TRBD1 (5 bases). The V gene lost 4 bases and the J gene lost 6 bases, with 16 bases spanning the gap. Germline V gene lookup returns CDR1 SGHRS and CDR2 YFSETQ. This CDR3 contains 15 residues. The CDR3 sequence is CASSPRPDTDEKLFF. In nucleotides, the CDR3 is TGCGCCAGCAGCCCGCGACCGGACACCGATGAAAAACTGTTTTTT.

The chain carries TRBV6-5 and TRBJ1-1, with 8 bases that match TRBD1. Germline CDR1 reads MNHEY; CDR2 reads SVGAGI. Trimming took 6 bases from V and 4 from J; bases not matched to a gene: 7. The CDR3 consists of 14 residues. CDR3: CASRTHDRGTEAFF. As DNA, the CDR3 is TGTGCCAGCAGAACCCATGACAGGGGCACTGAAGCTTTCTTT.

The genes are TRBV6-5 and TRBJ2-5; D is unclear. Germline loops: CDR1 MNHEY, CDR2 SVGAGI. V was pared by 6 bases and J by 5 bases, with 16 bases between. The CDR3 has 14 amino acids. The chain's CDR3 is CASSLGVVAETQYF. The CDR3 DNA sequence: TGTGCCAGCAGCCTAGGCGTAGTGGCTGAGACCCAGTACTTC.